The sequence of this TCR beta chain was determined in a study of vaccination effects on CD4 cells after COVID-19. Study details: Post-vaccine specimens arrived a median 72 days past the second dose.

Sequencing used immunoSEQ multiplex PCR; TCRdb keeps in-frame clones, though not all of them. The data hold approximately 83,000 clones, with about three quarters observed a single time. Remarks on this clone: Its specificity is unknown.

The CDR3 contains 20 residues. CDR1 and CDR2 from the germline V gene are SGHTS and YDEGEE. V dropped 0 bases and J dropped 0; count of bases not matched to a gene: 17. Within the ViraFEST assay, antigen-specific CD4+ T cells underwent expansion with viral peptide pools prior to sequencing. Culturing for around 10 days preceded CD4+ T cell isolation. The vaccine given was either BNT162b2 or mRNA-1273, in two doses. The authors replaced half the medium with IL-2 medium on days 3 and 7. The TCR comes from a human donor who received a COVID-19 vaccine. Source: CD4+ T cells from PBMCs cultured with HCoV-OC43 spike peptides, taken after COVID-19 vaccination. The subset is: HCoV-OC43 spike overlapping peptide pool stimulation. The V gene is TRBV5-8, the J gene TRBJ2-7, with 8 nucleotides matching TRBD1. The CDR3 region is CASSLVRGRPGSSRSYEQYV. CDR3 sequence (DNA): TGTGCCAGCAGCTTGGTCAGGGGGCGCCCAGGTTCCTCCCGCTCCTACGAGCAGTACGTC.